These 21 T cell receptor beta chains share one sample of origin, sequenced in a study of cytomegalovirus exposure and HLA in healthy donors. PCR was performed using 60 Vbeta and 13 Jbeta primers. This table comes from immunoSEQ multiplex PCR, and its TCRdb copy is limited to in-frame clones, with some not included. The data contain over 90,000 clones, approximately 72% of them seen just once; the ten biggest clones take up 12% to 15%. The sample was PBMCs. The receptors here all came from a woman in her seventies in good health and CMV-seropositive.

With regard to this clone: The DNA is omitted, as the CDR3 cannot be located on it reliably, and the CDR3 follows TCRdb's listing. The gene calls are TRBV27 and TRBJ2-7; no check of the table's D call, TRBD1, against the DNA was made. Per the germline V gene, CDR1 is MNHEY and CDR2 is SMNVEV (reference sequence). The CDR3 is 16 amino acids long, termini counted. CDR3 amino acids: CASSSSRWTGGHEQYF.

The V gene is TRBV27, the J gene TRBJ1-1; the D gene is possibly TRBD1 (6 bases). Trimming left V 5 bases short and J 4 bases short, with 14 bases between. The CDR3 spans 14 residues. Germline-derived CDR1 and CDR2 are MNHEY and SMNVEV (reference sequence). The CDR3 sequence is CASSPTGTSTEAFF. CDR3 DNA: TGTGCCAGCAGTCCTACAGGGACGAGCACTGAAGCTTTCTTT.

The rearrangement joins TRBV13 to TRBJ2-1, with 12 positions matching TRBD2. Germline CDR1 and CDR2: PRHDT and FYEKMQ (reference sequence). The CDR3 spans 18 residues. The V segment lost 5 bases and the J segment 4 bases; nucleotides outside the gene matches: 12. The CDR3 nucleotides are TGTGCCAGCAGCGTATTCCCTAGCGGGGGGGCCGGATACAATGAGCAGTTCTTC. This sequence encodes CASSVFPSGGAGYNEQFF.

The V gene is TRBV4-1, the J gene TRBJ2-5, with 13 bases identical to TRBD2. CDR3 length: 16 residues. Germline V lookup: CDR1 MGHRA, CDR2 YSYEKL. J lost 5 bases, V lost 5 bases, and 8 bases had no gene match. DNA for the CDR3: TGCGCCAGCAGCTGGACTAGCGGGGGTGTCCGGGAGACCCAGTACTTC. It encodes CASSWTSGGVRETQYF.

This clone was detected a few times. Here the CDR3 DNA reads TGTGCCAGAAGCTCTAATACAGGGGTTAGCAATCAGCCCCAGCATTTT. It is translated as CARSSNTGVSNQPQHF. The chain carries TRBV5-3 and TRBJ1-5, with 7 positions matching TRBD1. TRBV5-3 is labeled an ORF, and its function is uncertain. This CDR3 spans 16 amino acids. Trimming cost V 3 bases and J 0 bases; bases outside gene matches: 6.

Of note for this clone: Other DNA sequences of this sample code for an identical CDR3. The chain joins TRBV7-8 to TRBJ2-7; TRBD1 agrees at 9 bases. V shed 1 base and J 3 bases; nucleotides not matched to a gene: 1. The CDR3 runs 14 residues. Germline CDR1 reads SGHVS; CDR2 reads FQNEAQ. CDR3 coding DNA: TGTGCCAGCAGCTTAGGACAGGGGGGCTACGAGCAGTACTTC. Translation gives CASSLGQGGYEQYF. Together with reference TRBV7-8 and TRBJ2-7, the CDR3 gives the full variable domain: GAGVSQSPRYKVAKRGQDVALRCDPISGHVSLFWYQQALGQGPEFLTYFQNEAQLDKSGLPSDRFFAERPEGSVSTLKIQRTQQEDSAVYLCASSLGQGGYEQYFGPGTRLTVT.

This chain connects TRBV6-6 to TRBJ2-3; a weak D match, TRBD1 (5 bases). CDR1 and CDR2 (germline): MNHNY, SVGAGI (reference sequence). The CDR3 spans 15 residues. V was cut by 6 bases and J by 2 bases, with 15 bases left in between. In nucleotides, the CDR3 is TGTGCCAGCAGGGACCCGTTGGGGCTCACAGATACGCAGTATTTT. Translated: CASRDPLGLTDTQYF.

This chain joins TRBV11-3 and TRBJ1-4; 11 nucleotides align to TRBD1. The V gene's germline CDR1 is SGHNT and CDR2 YENEEA. This CDR3 has 16 amino acids. The ends lost 4 bases at V and 13 bases at J; junction bases unmatched: 14. The CDR3 DNA reads TGTGCCAGCAGCTCAGAGGGACAGGGGGGAAGGGTTGGACTGTTTTTT. Translated, it gives CASSSEGQGGRVGLFF. Full variable domain (outside the CDR3, taken from reference TRBV11-3 and TRBJ1-4): EAGVVQSPRYKIIEKKQPVAFWCNPISGHNTLYWYLQNLGQGPELLIRYENEEAVDDSQLPKDRFSAERLKGVDSTLKIQPAELGDSAVYLCASSSEGQGGRVGLFFGSGTQLSVL.

This clone came up once. The V gene is TRBV10-3, the J gene TRBJ1-6; D is undetermined. The V gene lost 10 bases and the J gene lost 0 bases, with 10 bases spanning the gap. This CDR3 has 14 amino acids. Germline CDR1 is ENHRY and CDR2 is SYGVKD. The CDR3 DNA sequence: TGTGCCACCCTCGAGAGCTCCTATAATTCACCCCTCCACTTT. It is translated as CATLESSYNSPLHF.

The V call is TRBV19, the J call TRBJ2-1, with 7 positions matching TRBD2. The length of the CDR3 is 18 residues. The germline CDR1 and CDR2 sequences are LNHDA and SQIVND (reference sequence). Trimming removed 0 bases from V and 5 bases from J; junction bases left unmatched: 13. The CDR3 loop reads CASSIELRDYREHNEQFF. The CDR3 nucleotides read TGTGCCAGTAGTATAGAACTCAGGGACTACCGGGAGCACAATGAGCAGTTCTTC.

CDR3 nucleotide sequence: TGTGCCAGCAGTAGCCGGTACAGGGATGAAAAACTGTTTTTT. Residues: CASSSRYRDEKLFF. This chain joins TRBV27 and TRBJ1-4, with D possibly matching TRBD1 (6 bases). The CDR3 runs to 14 residues. CDR1 and CDR2 (germline): MNHEY, SMNVEV (reference sequence). V lost 5 bases and J 6 bases, leaving 13 bases between the germline ends.

Comment on this clone: The same CDR3 arises from other DNA sequences in this sample as well. The chain has TRBV11-3 and TRBJ2-1, with D perhaps matching TRBD1 (6 bases). Germline V gene sequence: CDR1 SGHNT, CDR2 YENEEA. This CDR3 is built from 14 residues. V gave up 3 bases and J gave up 7 bases, with 13 bases separating them. Here the CDR3 DNA reads TGTGCCAGCAGCTTTTCAGGGGCTGGGAATGAGCAGTTCTTC. Its translation: CASSFSGAGNEQFF.

The V call is TRBV19, the J call TRBJ2-7; D call uncertain. V dropped 1 base and J dropped 3 bases, with 7 bases sitting between them. This CDR3 has 13 amino acids. Germline CDR1 reads LNHDA; CDR2 reads SQIVND (reference sequence). CDR3 region: CASSIVSSYEQYF. The CDR3 region has the DNA TGTGCCAGTAGTATAGTCTCCAGCTACGAGCAGTACTTC.

The chain joins TRBV4-2 to TRBJ2-7; a possible D gene is TRBD2 (6 bases). With 0 bases removed from V and 1 base from J, the gap between germline ends came to 13 bases. Germline V gene lookup returns CDR1 LGHNA and CDR2 YNFKEQ. The CDR3 consists of 16 residues. The CDR3 loop reads CASSQELAENSYEQYF. CDR3 DNA: TGTGCCAGCAGCCAAGAGTTAGCGGAGAATTCCTACGAGCAGTACTTC.

The rearrangement joins TRBV29-1 to TRBJ1-1; 8 nucleotides line up with TRBD1. V lost 7 bases, J lost 4 bases, and 5 bases stayed unmatched. The CDR3 extends over 12 amino acids. Germline loops: CDR1 SQVTM, CDR2 ANQGSEA. The CDR3: CSAGQVSTEAFF. In nucleotides, the CDR3 is TGCAGCGCGGGACAGGTCAGCACTGAAGCTTTCTTT.

Comment on this clone: The sample has other DNA sequences that encode this CDR3 too. The V and J genes are TRBV27 and TRBJ2-7; 9 bases are shared with TRBD1. The trim removed 6 bases at V and 6 bases at J, leaving 9 bases unmatched. CDR1 is MNHEY and CDR2 is SMNVEV in the germline V gene (reference sequence). CDR3 size: 14 residues. This CDR3 is CASRPTGGRGEQYF. The CDR3, as DNA: TGTGCCAGCAGGCCGACAGGGGGGAGGGGCGAGCAGTACTTC.

Note on this clone: The sample has other DNA sequences that encode this CDR3 too. This chain links TRBV27 with TRBJ1-1, with a possible D match to TRBD1 (6 bases). V lost 6 bases and J lost 0, with 8 bases in between. This CDR3 spans 13 amino acids. Germline CDR1 is MNHEY and CDR2 is SMNVEV (reference sequence). The CDR3 DNA sequence: TGTGCCAGCAGCAACAGGGTGAACACTGAAGCTTTCTTT. Translated: CASSNRVNTEAFF.

The chain joins TRBV28 to TRBJ2-7, with TRBD1 matching 9 bases. The CDR3 covers 14 residues. In germline, CDR1 is MDHEN, CDR2 SYDVKM. Trimming cost V 7 bases and J 3 bases; bases outside gene matches: 7. The CDR3, as DNA: TGTGCCAGCATCCCGGGACAGGGCTACTACGAGCAGTACTTC. Translated, it gives CASIPGQGYYEQYF.

The chain employs TRBV19 and TRBJ1-2, with 9 bases identical to TRBD1. The CDR3 runs 19 residues. CDR1 is LNHDA, CDR2 SQIVND, per germline (reference sequence). The V and J ends lost 6 bases and 1 base, in that order; junction bases with no gene match: 18. The CDR3 spells CASRPLISIRDRDNYGYTF. For the CDR3, the DNA is TGTGCCAGTAGGCCTTTAATCTCGATCCGGGACAGGGATAACTATGGCTACACCTTC.

The V gene is TRBV27, the J gene TRBJ1-4, with TRBD1 identical over 8 bases. J was trimmed by 8 bases and V by 5 bases; bases with no gene match: 13. The CDR3 runs 16 residues. The germline V gene encodes CDR1 MNHEY and CDR2 SMNVEV (reference sequence). DNA for the CDR3: TGTGCCAGCAGTCCTCAGAGACAGGGGACTTACGAAAAACTGTTTTTT. It is translated as CASSPQRQGTYEKLFF.

V is TRBV9 and J is TRBJ2-2, with TRBD2 matching over 8 bases. The CDR3 has 16 residues. Germline CDR1 and CDR2: SGDLS and YYNGEE. After removal of 3 bases from V and 5 bases from J, the junction contained 9 bases not matched to a gene. The DNA of the CDR3 is TGTGCCAGCAGCGAGATAGGCGGGGGGTGGACCGGGGAGCTGTTTTTT. It specifies CASSEIGGGWTGELFF. The full variable domain, its missing parts supplied by reference TRBV9 and TRBJ2-2, is DSGVTQTPKHLITATGQRVTLRCSPRSGDLSVYWYQQSLDQGLQFLIQYYNGEERAKGNILERFSAQQFPDLHSELNLSSLELGDSALYFCASSEIGGGWTGELFFGEGSRLTVL.